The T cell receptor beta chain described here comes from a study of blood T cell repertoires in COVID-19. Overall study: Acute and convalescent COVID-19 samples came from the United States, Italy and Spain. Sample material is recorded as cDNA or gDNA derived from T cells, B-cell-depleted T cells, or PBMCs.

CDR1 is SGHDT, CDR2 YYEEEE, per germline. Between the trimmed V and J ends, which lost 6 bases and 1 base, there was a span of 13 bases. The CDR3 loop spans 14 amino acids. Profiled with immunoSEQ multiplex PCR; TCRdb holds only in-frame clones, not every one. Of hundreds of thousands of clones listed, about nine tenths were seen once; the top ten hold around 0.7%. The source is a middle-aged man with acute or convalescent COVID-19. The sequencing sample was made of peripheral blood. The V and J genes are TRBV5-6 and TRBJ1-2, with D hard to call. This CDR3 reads CASTSVGDNYGYTF. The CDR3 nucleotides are TGTGCCAGCACCTCGGTGGGCGATAACTATGGCTACACCTTC.